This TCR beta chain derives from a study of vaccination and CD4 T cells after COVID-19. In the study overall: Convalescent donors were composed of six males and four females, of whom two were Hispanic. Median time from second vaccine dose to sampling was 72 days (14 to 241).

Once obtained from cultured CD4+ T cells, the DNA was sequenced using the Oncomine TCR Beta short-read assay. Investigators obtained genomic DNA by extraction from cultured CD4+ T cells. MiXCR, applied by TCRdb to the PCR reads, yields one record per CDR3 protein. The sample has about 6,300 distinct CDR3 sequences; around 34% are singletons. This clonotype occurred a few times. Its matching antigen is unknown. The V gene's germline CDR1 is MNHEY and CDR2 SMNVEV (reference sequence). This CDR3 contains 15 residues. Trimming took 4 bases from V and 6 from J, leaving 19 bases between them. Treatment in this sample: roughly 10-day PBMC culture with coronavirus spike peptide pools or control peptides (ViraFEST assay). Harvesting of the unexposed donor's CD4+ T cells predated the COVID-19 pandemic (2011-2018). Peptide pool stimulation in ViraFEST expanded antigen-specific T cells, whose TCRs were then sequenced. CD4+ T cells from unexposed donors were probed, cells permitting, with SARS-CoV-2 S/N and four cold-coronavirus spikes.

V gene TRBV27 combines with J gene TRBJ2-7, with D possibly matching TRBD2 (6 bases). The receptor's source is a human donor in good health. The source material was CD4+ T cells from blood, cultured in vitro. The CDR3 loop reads CASSSPLREWGEQYF. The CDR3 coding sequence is TGTGCCAGCAGTTCCCCCCTTCGGGAGTGGGGCGAGCAGTACTTC.